This passage covers 17 T cell receptor beta chains from one sample sequenced in a study of blood T cell repertoires in COVID-19. The table came from immunoSEQ multiplex PCR; TCRdb's copy has only in-frame clones and leaves some out. The table records about 90,000 clones, around 85% of them present only once. Sequencing used peripheral blood. These receptors were taken from a man older than 75 with active or convalescent COVID-19.

The V gene is TRBV4-2, the J gene TRBJ2-7; 10 positions agree with TRBD2. Trimming took 0 bases from V and 0 from J; bases not matched to a gene: 2. This CDR3 has 16 residues. The germline CDR1 and CDR2 sequences are LGHNA and YNFKEQ. The DNA of the CDR3 is TGTGCCAGCAGCCAAGAACTAGCGGGGCGCTCCTACGAGCAGTACTTC. Translated: CASSQELAGRSYEQYF.

The chain has TRBV7-8 and TRBJ2-7; 8 bases agree with TRBD1. V shed 0 bases, J shed 4 bases, and the junction held 8 bases outside the gene matches. The CDR3 spans 16 residues. The germline V gene encodes CDR1 SGHVS and CDR2 FQNEAQ. The CDR3 protein is CASSLATGVNPYEQYF. The CDR3 region has the DNA TGTGCCAGCAGCTTAGCGACAGGGGTCAACCCTTACGAGCAGTACTTC.

The chain carries TRBV5-6 and TRBJ2-1; D possibly corresponds to TRBD1 (5 bases). The germline V and J ends were trimmed by 0 bases and 4 bases, with 11 bases remaining between them. The CDR3 length is 15 residues. Germline assignment: CDR1 SGHDT and CDR2 YYEEEE. The CDR3 is CASSLVSAGYNEQFF. DNA for the CDR3: TGTGCCAGCAGCTTGGTATCGGCAGGGTACAATGAGCAGTTCTTC.

In the case of this clone: The DNA is omitted, as the CDR3 cannot be located on it reliably, and the CDR3 follows TCRdb's listing. This rearrangement joins TRBV2 to TRBJ2-1; the D call of TRBD2 is as the table states it, not checked on the DNA. The CDR3 contains 16 residues when both ends are counted. CDR1 is SNHLY, CDR2 FYNNEI, per germline. The CDR3 loop reads CASRVGGGSSYNERFF.

The chain couples TRBV3-1 (or the pseudogene TRBV3-2) to TRBJ2-7, with 9 nucleotides matching TRBD1. Germline V lookup: CDR1 LGHDT, CDR2 YNNKEL (reference sequence). The CDR3 consists of 15 residues. V shed 5 bases, J shed 3 bases, and the junction held 8 bases outside the gene matches. DNA of the CDR3: TGTGCCAGCAGCGCCCCCGGGACAGGGTACTACGAGCAGTACTTC. Amino acids: CASSAPGTGYYEQYF.

This clone has more than one count but fewer than ten. This chain connects TRBV7-9 to TRBJ1-3; no reliable D call. The ends were cut back, 6 bases at V and 0 bases at J, with 15 bases in the middle. From germline, CDR1 is SEHNR and CDR2 FQNEAQ (reference sequence). The CDR3 covers 16 residues. CDR3 sequence (DNA): TGTGCCAGCAGTACCGGGTCCTCGAGCTCTGGAAACACCATATATTTT. Residues: CASSTGSSSSGNTIYF.

The chain links TRBV11-2 to TRBJ2-5; 7 bases line up with TRBD2. V lost 1 base and J lost 1; bases outside the gene matches: 3. Germline lookup yields CDR1 SGHAT and CDR2 FQNNGV. The CDR3 is 15 amino acids. Here the CDR3 DNA reads TGTGCCAGCAGCTTAGGAGCGGGGAGCCAAGAGACCCAGTACTTC. Protein sequence: CASSLGAGSQETQYF.

The CDR3 spells CASSSGLAGPRGQYF. The CDR3 nucleotides are TGTGCCAGCAGCTCTGGACTAGCGGGGCCCCGAGGGCAGTACTTC. The rearrangement joins TRBV7-3 to TRBJ2-7; 12 bases match TRBD2. CDR1 and CDR2 (germline): SGHTA, FQGTGA. The CDR3 length is 15 residues. V dropped 4 bases and J dropped 9; count of bases not matched to a gene: 10.

The rearrangement links TRBV6-6 to TRBJ1-1; D might be TRBD1 (5 bases). V was pared by 0 bases and J by 5 bases, with 7 bases between. Germline values: CDR1 MNHNY, CDR2 SVGAGI (reference sequence). The CDR3 extends over 13 amino acids. The CDR3 protein is CASSYSPGTEAFF. The CDR3, as DNA: TGTGCCAGCAGTTACTCCCCAGGGACTGAAGCTTTCTTT.

The gene calls are TRBV14 and TRBJ1-2; D ambiguous. V lost 1 base to trimming and J lost 5 bases, with 8 bases between them. CDR1 is SGHDN, CDR2 FVKESK, per germline. The CDR3 length is 13 residues. The CDR3 is CASSQVRGYGYTF. The CDR3 DNA reads as TGTGCCAGCAGCCAAGTTAGAGGGTATGGCTACACCTTC.

The J gene is TRBJ2-7, the V gene TRBV2; possible D gene TRBD2, 7 bases. Germline lookup yields CDR1 SNHLY and CDR2 FYNNEI. V lost 3 bases and J lost 3, with 9 bases in between. The length of the CDR3 is 13 residues. Written as DNA, the CDR3 is TGTGCCAGCAGTGACGGGGGGCACTACGAGCAGTACTTC. The encoded protein is CASSDGGHYEQYF.

The CDR3 is CASSLWWDKNTEAFF. The CDR3 region has the DNA TGTGCCAGCAGCTTATGGTGGGACAAGAACACTGAAGCTTTCTTT. V gene TRBV7-2 combines with J gene TRBJ1-1; TRBD1 might be the D (6 bases). Trimming cost V 2 bases and J 1 base, with 11 bases left between them. Per the germline V gene, CDR1 is SGHTA and CDR2 is FQGNSA. The CDR3 is 15 residues long.

The chain couples TRBV12-3 or TRBV12-4 to TRBJ2-7; perhaps TRBD1 as D (6 bases). Trimming took 6 bases from V and 0 from J, leaving 9 bases between them. The CDR3 contains 13 residues. CDR3 sequence reads: CASSQGSSYEQYF. DNA for the CDR3: TGTGCCAGCAGCCAGGGGTCCTCCTACGAGCAGTACTTC.

The CDR3 sequence is CSVGWGRTPEAFF. The CDR3, as DNA: TGCAGCGTTGGCTGGGGGCGTACCCCTGAAGCTTTCTTT. V and J are TRBV29-1 and TRBJ1-1; possible D gene TRBD1, 6 bases. CDR1 and CDR2 from the germline V gene are SQVTM and ANQGSEA. The V gene lost 4 bases and the J gene lost 6 bases, with 15 bases spanning the gap. CDR3 length equals 13 residues.

This sequence joins TRBV7-3 and TRBJ2-5, with D tentatively TRBD2 (7 bases). Germline values: CDR1 SGHTA, CDR2 FQGTGA. The CDR3 is made up of 14 amino acids. Trimming pared 6 bases from V and 5 bases from J, leaving 16 bases between. CDR3 residues: CASSPSGGVETQYF. CDR3 in DNA: TGTGCCAGCAGTCCCTCGGGGGGCGTTGAGACCCAGTACTTC.

This clone was seen only once. This chain uses TRBV5-4 with TRBJ2-5; no clear D gene. The V gene's germline CDR1 is SGHNT and CDR2 YYREEE (reference sequence). With 1 base removed from V and 2 bases from J, the gap between germline ends came to 9 bases. This CDR3 region has 14 residues. The CDR3 DNA follows: TGTGCCAGCAGCTTGCGCCAGGCGCAAGAGACCCAGTACTTC. Protein product: CASSLRQAQETQYF.

The chain has TRBV27 and TRBJ2-6; D unresolved. In germline, CDR1 is MNHEY, CDR2 SMNVEV (reference sequence). V was pared by 3 bases and J by 2 bases, with 14 bases between. This CDR3 is built from 17 residues. CDR3 loop: CASSLRPVNAGANVLTF. CDR3 bases: TGTGCCAGCAGTTTGAGGCCCGTGAACGCTGGGGCCAACGTCCTGACTTTC.